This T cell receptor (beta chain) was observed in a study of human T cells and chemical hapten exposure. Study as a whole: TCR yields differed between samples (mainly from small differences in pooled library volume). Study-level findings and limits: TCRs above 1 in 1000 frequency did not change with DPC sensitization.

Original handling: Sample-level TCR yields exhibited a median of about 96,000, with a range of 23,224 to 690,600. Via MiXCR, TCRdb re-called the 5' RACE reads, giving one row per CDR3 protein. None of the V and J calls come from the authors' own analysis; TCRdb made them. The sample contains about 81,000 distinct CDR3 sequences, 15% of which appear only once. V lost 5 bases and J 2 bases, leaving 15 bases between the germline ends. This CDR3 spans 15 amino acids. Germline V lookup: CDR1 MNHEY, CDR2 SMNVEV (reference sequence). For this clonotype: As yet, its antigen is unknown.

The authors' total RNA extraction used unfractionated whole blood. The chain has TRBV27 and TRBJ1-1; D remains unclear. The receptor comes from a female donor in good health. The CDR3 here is CASSPPTRVNTEAFF. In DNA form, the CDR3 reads TGTGCCAGCAGTCCCCCGACAAGAGTAAACACTGAAGCTTTCTTT.